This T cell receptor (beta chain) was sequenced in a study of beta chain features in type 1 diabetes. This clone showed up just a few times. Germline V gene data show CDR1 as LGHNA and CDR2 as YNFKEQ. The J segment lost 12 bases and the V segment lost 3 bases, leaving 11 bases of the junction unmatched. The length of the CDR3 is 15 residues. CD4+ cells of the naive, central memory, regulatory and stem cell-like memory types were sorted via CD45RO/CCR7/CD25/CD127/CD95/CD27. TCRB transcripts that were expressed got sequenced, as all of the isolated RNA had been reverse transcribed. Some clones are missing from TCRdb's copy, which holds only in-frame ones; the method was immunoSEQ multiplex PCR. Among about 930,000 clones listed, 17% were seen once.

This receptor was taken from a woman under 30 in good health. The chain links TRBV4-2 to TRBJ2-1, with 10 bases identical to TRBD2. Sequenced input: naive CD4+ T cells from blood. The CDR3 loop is CASSQTSGQPEGQFF. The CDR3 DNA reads TGTGCCAGCAGCCAGACTAGCGGGCAGCCCGAAGGGCAGTTCTTC.